This entry describes one TCR beta chain. Data came from immunoSEQ multiplex PCR; TCRdb stores just in-frame clones and leaves some out. The table shows roughly 70,000 clones, with more than 70% occurring only once. The source of the sample is a study of blood T cell repertoires in COVID-19. V dropped 6 bases and J dropped 0 bases, with 12 bases sitting between them. The CDR3 is 14 residues long. Germline V gene sequence: CDR1 SNHLY, CDR2 FYNNEI. The source material was peripheral blood. The chain is built from TRBV2 and TRBJ2-7; TRBD1 might be the D (5 bases). The clonotype originates from a woman aged 70 to 79 with acute or convalescent COVID-19. CDR3 loop: CASRTGSSSYEQYF. CDR3 nucleotides: TGTGCCAGCAGAACAGGCTCTAGCTCCTACGAGCAGTACTTC.